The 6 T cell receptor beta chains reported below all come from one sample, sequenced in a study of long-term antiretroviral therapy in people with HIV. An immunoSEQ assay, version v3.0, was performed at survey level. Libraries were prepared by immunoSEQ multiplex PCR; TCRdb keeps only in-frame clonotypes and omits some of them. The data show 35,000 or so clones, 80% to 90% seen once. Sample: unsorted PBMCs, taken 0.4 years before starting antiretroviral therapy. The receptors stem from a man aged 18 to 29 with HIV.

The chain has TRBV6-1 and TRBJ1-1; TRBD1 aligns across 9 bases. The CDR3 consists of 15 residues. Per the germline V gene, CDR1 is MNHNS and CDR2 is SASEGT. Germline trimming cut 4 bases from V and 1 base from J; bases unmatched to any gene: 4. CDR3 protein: CASSGADRGNTEAFF. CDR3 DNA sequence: TGTGCCAGCAGTGGGGCGGACAGGGGGAACACTGAAGCTTTCTTT.

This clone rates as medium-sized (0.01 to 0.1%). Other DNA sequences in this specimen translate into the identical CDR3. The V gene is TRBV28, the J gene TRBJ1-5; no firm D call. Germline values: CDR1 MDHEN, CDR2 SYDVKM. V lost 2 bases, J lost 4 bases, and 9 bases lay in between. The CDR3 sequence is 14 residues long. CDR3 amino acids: CASSLASSNQPQHF. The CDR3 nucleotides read TGTGCCAGCAGTTTAGCCAGCTCGAATCAGCCCCAGCATTTT.

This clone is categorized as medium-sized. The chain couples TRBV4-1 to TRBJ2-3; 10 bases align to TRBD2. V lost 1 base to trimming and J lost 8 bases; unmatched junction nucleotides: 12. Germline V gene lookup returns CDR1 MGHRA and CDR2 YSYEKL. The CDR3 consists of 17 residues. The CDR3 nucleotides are TGCGCCAGCAGCCAAGGCGGGACTAGCGAGACGGGAGGTACGCAGTATTTT. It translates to CASSQGGTSETGGTQYF.

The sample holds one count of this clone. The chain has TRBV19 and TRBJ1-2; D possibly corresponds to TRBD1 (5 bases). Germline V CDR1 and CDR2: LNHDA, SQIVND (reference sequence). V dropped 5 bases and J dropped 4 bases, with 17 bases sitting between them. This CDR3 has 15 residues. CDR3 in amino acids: CASSVGEGFFYGYTF. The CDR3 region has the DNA TGTGCCAGTAGTGTTGGGGAGGGGTTTTTCTATGGCTACACCTTC.

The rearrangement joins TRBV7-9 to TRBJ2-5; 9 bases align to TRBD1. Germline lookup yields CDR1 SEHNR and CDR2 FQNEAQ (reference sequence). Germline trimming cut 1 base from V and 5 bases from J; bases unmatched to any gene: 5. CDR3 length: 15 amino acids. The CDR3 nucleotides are TGTGCCAGCAGCTTAGAGGACAGGGGATGGGAGACCCAGTACTTC. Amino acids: CASSLEDRGWETQYF.

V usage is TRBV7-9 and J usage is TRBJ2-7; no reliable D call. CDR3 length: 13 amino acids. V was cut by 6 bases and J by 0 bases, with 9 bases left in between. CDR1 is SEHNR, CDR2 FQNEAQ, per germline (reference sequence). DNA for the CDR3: TGTGCCAGCAGACCGAGGCGCTCCTACGAGCAGTACTTC. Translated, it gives CASRPRRSYEQYF.